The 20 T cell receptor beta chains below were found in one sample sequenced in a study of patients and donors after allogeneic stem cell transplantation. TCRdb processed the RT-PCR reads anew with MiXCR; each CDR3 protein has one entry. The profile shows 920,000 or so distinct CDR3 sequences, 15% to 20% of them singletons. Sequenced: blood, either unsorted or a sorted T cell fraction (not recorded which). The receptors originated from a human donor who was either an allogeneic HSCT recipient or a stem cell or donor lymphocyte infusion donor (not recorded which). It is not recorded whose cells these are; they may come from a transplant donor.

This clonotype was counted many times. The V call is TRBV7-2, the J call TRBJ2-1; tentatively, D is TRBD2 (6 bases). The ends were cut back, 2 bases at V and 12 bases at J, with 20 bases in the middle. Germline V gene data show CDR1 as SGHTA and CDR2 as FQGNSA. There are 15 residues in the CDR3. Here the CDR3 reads CASSLMGLNPASQFF. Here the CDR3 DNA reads TGTGCCAGCAGCTTAATGGGACTCAACCCCGCTTCGCAGTTCTTC.

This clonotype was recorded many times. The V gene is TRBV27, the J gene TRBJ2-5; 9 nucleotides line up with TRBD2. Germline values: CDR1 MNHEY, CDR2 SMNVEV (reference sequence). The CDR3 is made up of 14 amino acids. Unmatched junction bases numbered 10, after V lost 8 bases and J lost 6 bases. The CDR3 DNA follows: TGTGCCAGCGCGTTGGGGACTAGCACGAAGACCCAGTACTTC. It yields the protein CASALGTSTKTQYF.

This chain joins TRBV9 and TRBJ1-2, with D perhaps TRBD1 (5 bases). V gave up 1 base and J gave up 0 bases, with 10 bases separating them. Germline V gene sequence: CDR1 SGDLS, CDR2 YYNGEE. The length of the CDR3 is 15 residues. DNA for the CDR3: TGTGCCAGCAGCGTATACGACAGAGCTAACTATGGCTACACCTTC. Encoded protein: CASSVYDRANYGYTF.

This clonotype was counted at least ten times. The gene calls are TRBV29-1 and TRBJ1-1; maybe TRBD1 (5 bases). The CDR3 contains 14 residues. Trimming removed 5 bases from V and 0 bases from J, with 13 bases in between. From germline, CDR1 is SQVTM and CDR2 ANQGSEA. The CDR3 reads CSVKFGTLNTEAFF. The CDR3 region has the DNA TGCAGCGTTAAGTTTGGGACGCTGAACACTGAAGCTTTCTTT.

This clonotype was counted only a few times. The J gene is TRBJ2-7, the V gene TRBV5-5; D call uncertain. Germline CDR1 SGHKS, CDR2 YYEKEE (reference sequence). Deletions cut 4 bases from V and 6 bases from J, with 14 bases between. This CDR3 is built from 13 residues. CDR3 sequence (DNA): TGTGCCAGCAGCCCCCCCCTGGGGATCGAGCAGTACTTC. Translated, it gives CASSPPLGIEQYF.

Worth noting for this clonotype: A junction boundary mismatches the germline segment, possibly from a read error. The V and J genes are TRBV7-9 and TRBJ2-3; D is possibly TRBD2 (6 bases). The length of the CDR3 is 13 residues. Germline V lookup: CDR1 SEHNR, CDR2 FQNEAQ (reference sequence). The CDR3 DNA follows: TGTGCCAGCAGCTTGCAACTCCGGGACTCCGATCATTTT. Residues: CASSLQLRDSDHF. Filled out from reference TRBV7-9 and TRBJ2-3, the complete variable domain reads DTGVSQNPRHKITKRGQNVTFRCDPISEHNRLYWYRQTLGQGPEFLTYFQNEAQLEKSRLLSDRFSAERPKGSFSTLEIQRTEQGDSAMYLCASSLQLRDSDHFGPGTRLTVL.

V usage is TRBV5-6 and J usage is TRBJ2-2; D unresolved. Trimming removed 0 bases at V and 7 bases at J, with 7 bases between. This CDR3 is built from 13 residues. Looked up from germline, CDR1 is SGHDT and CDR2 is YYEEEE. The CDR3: CASSLGAHGELFF. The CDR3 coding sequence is TGTGCCAGCAGCTTGGGGGCTCACGGGGAGCTGTTTTTT.

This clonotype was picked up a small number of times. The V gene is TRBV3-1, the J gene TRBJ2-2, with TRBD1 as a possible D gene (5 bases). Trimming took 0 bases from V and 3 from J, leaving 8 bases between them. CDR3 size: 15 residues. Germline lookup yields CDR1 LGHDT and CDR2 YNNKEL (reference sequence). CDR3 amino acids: CASSQDRVDTGELFF. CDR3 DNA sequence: TGTGCCAGCAGCCAAGACAGGGTAGACACCGGGGAGCTGTTTTTT.

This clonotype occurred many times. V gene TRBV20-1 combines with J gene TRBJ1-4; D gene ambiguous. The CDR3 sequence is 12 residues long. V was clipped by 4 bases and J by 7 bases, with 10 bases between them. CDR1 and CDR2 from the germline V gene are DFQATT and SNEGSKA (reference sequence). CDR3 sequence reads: CSAIVSPEKLFF. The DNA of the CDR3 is TGCAGTGCTATTGTTTCACCTGAAAAACTGTTTTTT.

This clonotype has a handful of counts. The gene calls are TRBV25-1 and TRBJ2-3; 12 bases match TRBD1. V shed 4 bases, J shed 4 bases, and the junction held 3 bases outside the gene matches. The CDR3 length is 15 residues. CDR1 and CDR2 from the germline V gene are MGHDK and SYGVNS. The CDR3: CASSVGQGAADTQYF. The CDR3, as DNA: TGTGCCAGCAGTGTGGGACAGGGGGCCGCAGATACGCAGTATTTT.

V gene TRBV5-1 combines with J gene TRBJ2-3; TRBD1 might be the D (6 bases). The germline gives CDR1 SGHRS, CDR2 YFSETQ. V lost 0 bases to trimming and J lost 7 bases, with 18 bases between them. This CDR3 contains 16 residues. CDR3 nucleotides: TGCGCCAGCAGCTTGGACAGGGTTGAAGTGGGCCATACGCAGTATTTT. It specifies CASSLDRVEVGHTQYF.

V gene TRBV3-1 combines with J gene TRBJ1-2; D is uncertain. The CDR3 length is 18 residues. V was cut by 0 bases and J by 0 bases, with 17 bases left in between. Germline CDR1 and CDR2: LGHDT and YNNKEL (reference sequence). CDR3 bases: TGTGCCAGCAGCCAAGAAACGGGCCTTGGCACGGCTAACTATGGCTACACCTTC. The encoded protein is CASSQETGLGTANYGYTF.

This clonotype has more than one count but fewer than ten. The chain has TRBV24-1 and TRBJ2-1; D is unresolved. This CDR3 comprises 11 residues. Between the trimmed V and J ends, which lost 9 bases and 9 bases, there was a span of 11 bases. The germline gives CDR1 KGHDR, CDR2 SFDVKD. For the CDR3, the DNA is TGTGCCACCTCAGCGACTTCTGAGCAGTTCTTC. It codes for CATSATSEQFF.

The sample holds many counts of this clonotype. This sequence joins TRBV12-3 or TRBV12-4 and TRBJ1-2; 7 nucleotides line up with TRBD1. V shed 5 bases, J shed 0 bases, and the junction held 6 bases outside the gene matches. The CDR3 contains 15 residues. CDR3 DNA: TGTGCCAGCAGTCGAGGGACAGACACTAACTATGGCTACACCTTC. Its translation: CASSRGTDTNYGYTF.

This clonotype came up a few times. The CDR3 here is CASNLGTGPWETQYF. CDR3 DNA: TGTGCCAGCAACCTGGGGACAGGGCCTTGGGAGACCCAGTACTTC. The J gene is TRBJ2-5, the V gene TRBV12-3 or TRBV12-4, with 9 bases aligning to TRBD1. Trimming removed 7 bases from V and 5 bases from J; junction bases left unmatched: 11. The CDR3 is 15 residues long.

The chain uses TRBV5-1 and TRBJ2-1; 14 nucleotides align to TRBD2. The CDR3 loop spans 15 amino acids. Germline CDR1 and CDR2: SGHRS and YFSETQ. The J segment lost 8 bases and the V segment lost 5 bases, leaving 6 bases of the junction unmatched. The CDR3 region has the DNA TGCGCCAGCAGACCCGGGACTAGCGGGAGCCATGAGCAGTTCTTC. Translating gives CASRPGTSGSHEQFF.

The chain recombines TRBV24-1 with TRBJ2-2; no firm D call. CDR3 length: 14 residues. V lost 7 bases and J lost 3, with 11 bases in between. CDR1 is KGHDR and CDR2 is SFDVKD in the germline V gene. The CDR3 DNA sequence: TGTGCCACCAGAGGATGGGGTGACACCGGGGAGCTGTTTTTT. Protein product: CATRGWGDTGELFF.

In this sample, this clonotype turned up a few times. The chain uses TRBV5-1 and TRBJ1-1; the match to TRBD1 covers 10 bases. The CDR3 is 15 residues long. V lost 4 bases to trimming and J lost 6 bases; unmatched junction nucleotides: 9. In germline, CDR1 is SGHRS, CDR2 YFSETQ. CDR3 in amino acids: CASSIPGQGRAEAFF. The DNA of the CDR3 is TGCGCCAGCAGCATACCGGGACAGGGGAGGGCTGAAGCTTTCTTT. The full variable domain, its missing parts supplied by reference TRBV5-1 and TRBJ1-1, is KAGVTQTPRYLIKTRGQQVTLSCSPISGHRSVSWYQQTPGQGLQFLFEYFSETQRNKGNFPGRFSGRQFSNSRSEMNVSTLELGDSALYLCASSIPGQGRAEAFFGQGTRLTVV.

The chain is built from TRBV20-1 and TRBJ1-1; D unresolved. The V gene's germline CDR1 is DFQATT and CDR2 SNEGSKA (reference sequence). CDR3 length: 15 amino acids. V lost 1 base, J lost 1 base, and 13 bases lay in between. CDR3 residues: CSARAPQKQNTEAFF. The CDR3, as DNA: TGCAGTGCTAGAGCACCCCAAAAACAGAACACTGAAGCTTTCTTT.

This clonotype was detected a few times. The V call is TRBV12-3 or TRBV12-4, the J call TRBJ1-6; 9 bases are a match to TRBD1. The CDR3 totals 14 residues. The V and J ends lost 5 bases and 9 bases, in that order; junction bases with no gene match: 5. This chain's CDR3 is CASSTGQGPSPLHF. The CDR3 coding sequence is TGTGCCAGCAGTACGGGACAGGGTCCTTCACCCCTCCACTTT.